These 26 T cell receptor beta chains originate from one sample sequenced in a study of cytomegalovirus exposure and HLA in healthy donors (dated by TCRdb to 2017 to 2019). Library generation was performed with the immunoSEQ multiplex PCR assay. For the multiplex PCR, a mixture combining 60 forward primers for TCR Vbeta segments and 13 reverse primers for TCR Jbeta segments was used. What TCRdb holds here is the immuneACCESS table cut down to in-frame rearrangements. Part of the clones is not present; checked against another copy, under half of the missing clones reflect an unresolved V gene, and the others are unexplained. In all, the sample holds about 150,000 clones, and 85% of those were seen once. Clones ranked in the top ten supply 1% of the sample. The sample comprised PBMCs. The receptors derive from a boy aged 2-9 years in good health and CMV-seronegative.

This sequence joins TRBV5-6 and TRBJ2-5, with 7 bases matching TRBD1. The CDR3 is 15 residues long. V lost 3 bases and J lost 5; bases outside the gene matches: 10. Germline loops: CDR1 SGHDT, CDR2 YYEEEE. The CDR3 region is CASSSPRQGEETQYF. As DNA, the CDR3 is TGTGCCAGCAGCTCCCCCCGACAGGGTGAGGAGACCCAGTACTTC.

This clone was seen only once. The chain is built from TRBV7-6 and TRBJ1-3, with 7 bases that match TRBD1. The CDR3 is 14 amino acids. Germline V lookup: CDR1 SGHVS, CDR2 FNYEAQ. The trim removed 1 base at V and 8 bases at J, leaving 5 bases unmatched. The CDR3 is CASSLGQGWDTIYF. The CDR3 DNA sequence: TGTGCCAGCAGCTTAGGACAGGGTTGGGACACCATATATTTT.

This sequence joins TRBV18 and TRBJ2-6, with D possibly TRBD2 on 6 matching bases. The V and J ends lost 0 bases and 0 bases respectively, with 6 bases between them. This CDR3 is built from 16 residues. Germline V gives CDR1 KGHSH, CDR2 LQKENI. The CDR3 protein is CASSPPGLSGANVLTF. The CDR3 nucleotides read TGTGCCAGCTCACCACCGGGACTCTCTGGGGCCAACGTCCTGACTTTC.

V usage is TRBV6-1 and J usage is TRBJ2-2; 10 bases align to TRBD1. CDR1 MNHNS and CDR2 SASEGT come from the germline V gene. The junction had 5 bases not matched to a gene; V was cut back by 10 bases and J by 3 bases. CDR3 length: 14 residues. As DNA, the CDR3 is TGTGCCACCGCCGGGACAGGGGACACCGGGGAGCTGTTTTTT. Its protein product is CATAGTGDTGELFF.

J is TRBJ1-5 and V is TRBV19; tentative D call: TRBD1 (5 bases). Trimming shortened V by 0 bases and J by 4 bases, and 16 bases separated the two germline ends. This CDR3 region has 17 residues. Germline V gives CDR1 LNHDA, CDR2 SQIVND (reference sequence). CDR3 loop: CASSIEGWGTRNQPQHF. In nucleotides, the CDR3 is TGTGCCAGTAGTATAGAAGGGTGGGGGACTCGTAATCAGCCCCAGCATTTT. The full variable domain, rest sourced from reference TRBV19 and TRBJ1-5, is DGGITQSPKYLFRKEGQNVTLSCEQNLNHDAMYWYRQDPGQGLRLIYYSQIVNDFQKGDIAEGYSVSREKKESFPLTVTSAQKNPTAFYLCASSIEGWGTRNQPQHFGDGTRLSIL.

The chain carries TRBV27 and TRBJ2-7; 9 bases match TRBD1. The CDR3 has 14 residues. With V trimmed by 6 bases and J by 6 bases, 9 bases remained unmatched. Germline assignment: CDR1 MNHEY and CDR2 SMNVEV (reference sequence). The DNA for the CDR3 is TGTGCCAGCAGCCCCACACAGGGGGCCGGCGAGCAGTACTTC. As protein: CASSPTQGAGEQYF.

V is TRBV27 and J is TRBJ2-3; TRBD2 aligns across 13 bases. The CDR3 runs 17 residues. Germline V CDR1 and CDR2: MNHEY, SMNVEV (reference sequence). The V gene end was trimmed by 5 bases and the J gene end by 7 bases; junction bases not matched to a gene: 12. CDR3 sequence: CASSLGLAGAHRNTQYF. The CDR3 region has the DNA TGTGCCAGCAGTCTAGGACTAGCGGGGGCCCATAGAAATACGCAGTATTTT.

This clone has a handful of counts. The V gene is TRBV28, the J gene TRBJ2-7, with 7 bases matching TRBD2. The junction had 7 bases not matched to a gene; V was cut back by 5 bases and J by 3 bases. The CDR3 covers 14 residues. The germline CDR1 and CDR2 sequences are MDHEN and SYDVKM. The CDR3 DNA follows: TGTGCCAGCAGTCAACCGGGACTAATCTACGAGCAGTACGTC. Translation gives CASSQPGLIYEQYV.

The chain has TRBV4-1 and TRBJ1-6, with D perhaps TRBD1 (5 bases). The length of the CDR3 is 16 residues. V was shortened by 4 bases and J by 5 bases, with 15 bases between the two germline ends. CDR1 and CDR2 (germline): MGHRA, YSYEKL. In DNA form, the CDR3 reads TGCGCCAGCAGCCCCCGCAGGGCCGAGGATAATTCACCCCTCCACTTT. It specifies CASSPRRAEDNSPLHF.

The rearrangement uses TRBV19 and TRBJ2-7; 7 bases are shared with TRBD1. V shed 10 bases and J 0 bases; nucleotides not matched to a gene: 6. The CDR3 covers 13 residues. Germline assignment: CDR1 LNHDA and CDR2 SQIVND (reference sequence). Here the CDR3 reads CANPRDSSYEQYV. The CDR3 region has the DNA TGTGCCAATCCAAGGGACAGCTCCTACGAGCAGTACGTC.

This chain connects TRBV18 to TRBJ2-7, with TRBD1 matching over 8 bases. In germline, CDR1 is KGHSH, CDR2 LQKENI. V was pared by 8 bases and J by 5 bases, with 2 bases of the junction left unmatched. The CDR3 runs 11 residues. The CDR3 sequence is CASGQGDEQYV. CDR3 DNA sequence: TGTGCCAGCGGACAGGGCGACGAGCAGTACGTC.

CDR3 nucleotide sequence: TGTGCCAGCAGCGTCAGGGATCGGACTGAAGCTTTCTTT. This codes for CASSVRDRTEAFF. The J gene is TRBJ1-1, the V gene TRBV9, with D perhaps TRBD1 (5 bases). The CDR3 sequence is 13 residues long. The germline V gene has CDR1 SGDLS and CDR2 YYNGEE. Deletions cut 2 bases from V and 5 bases from J, with 10 bases between.

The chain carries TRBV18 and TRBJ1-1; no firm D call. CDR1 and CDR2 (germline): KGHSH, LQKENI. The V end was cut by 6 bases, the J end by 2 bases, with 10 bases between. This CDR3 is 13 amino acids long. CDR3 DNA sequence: TGTGCCAGCTCCCCGTTCCCTAACACTGAAGCTTTCTTT. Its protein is CASSPFPNTEAFF. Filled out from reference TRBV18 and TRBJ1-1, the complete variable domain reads NAGVMQNPRHLVRRRGQEARLRCSPMKGHSHVYWYRQLPEEGLKFMVYLQKENIIDESGMPKERFSAEFPKEGPSILRIQQVVRGDSAAYFCASSPFPNTEAFFGQGTRLTVV.

This chain's CDR3 is CASSKANTEMPAVRSPLHF. In nucleotides, the CDR3 is TGCGCCAGCAGTAAAGCCAATACCGAGATGCCCGCGGTCCGTTCACCCCTCCACTTT. This chain connects TRBV10-1 to TRBJ1-6; D not certain. Germline CDR1 and CDR2: WNHNN and SYGVQD (reference sequence). The CDR3 spans 19 residues. The V gene lost 5 bases and the J gene lost 9 bases, with 29 bases spanning the gap.

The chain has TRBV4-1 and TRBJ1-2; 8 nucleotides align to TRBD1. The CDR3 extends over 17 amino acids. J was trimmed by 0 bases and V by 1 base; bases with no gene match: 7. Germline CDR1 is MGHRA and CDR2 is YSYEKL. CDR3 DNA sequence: TGCGCCAGCAGCCAAGGGGGCAGGGGGCGTCCTAACTATGGCTACACCTTC. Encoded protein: CASSQGGRGRPNYGYTF.

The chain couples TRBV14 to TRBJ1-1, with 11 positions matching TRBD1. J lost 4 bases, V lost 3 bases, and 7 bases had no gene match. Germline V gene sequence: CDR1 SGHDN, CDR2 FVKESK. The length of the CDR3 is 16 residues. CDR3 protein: CASSHWAGTGGTEAFF. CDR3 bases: TGTGCCAGCAGCCACTGGGCCGGGACAGGGGGCACTGAAGCTTTCTTT. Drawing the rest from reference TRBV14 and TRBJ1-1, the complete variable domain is EAGVTQFPSHSVIEKGQTVTLRCDPISGHDNLYWYRRVMGKEIKFLLHFVKESKQDESGMPNNRFLAERTGGTYSTLKVQPAELEDSGVYFCASSHWAGTGGTEAFFGQGTRLTVV.

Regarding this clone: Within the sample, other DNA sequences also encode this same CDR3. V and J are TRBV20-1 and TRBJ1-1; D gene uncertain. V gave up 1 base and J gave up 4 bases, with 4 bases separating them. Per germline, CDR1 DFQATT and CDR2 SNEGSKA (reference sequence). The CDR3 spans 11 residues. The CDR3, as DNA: TGCAGTGCTAGAGGGGCCACTGAAGCTTTCTTT. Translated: CSARGATEAFF.

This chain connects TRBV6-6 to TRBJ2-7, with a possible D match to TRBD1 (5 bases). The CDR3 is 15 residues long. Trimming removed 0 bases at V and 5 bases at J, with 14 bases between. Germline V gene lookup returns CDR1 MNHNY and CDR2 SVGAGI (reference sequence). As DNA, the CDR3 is TGTGCCAGCAGTTACTCGAAAGGTTTAGGGGACGAGCAGTACTTC. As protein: CASSYSKGLGDEQYF.

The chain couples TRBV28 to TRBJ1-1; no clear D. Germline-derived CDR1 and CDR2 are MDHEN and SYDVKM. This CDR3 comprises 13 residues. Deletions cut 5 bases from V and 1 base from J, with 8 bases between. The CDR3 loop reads CASSIGGNTEAFF. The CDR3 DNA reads TGTGCCAGCAGTATTGGCGGGAACACTGAAGCTTTCTTT.

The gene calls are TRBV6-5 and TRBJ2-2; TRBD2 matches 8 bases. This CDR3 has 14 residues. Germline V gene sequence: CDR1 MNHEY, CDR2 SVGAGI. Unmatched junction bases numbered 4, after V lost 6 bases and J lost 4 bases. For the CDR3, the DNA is TGTGCCAGCAGGGGACTAGACGGCACCGGGGAGCTGTTTTTT. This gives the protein CASRGLDGTGELFF.

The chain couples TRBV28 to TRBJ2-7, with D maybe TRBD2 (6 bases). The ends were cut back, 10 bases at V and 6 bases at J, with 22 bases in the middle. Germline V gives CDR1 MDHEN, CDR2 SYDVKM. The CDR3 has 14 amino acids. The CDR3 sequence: CATWRAGTPGEQYF. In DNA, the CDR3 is TGTGCCACCTGGCGAGCGGGCACCCCTGGCGAGCAGTACTTC.

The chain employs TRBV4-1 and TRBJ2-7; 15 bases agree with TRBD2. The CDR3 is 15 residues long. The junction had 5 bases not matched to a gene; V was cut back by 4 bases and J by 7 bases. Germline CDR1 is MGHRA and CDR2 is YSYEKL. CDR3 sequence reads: CASSPGLAGGKEQYF. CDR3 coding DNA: TGCGCCAGCAGCCCCGGACTAGCGGGAGGGAAAGAGCAGTACTTC.

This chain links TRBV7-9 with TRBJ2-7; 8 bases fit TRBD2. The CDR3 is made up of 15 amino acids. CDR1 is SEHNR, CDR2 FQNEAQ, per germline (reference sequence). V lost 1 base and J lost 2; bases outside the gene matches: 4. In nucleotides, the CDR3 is TGTGCCAGCAGCTTAGGTCACGGGGGGGCCTACGAGCAGTACTTC. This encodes CASSLGHGGAYEQYF. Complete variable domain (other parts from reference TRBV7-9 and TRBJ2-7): DTGVSQNPRHKITKRGQNVTFRCDPISEHNRLYWYRQTLGQGPEFLTYFQNEAQLEKSRLLSDRFSAERPKGSFSTLEIQRTEQGDSAMYLCASSLGHGGAYEQYFGPGTRLTVT.

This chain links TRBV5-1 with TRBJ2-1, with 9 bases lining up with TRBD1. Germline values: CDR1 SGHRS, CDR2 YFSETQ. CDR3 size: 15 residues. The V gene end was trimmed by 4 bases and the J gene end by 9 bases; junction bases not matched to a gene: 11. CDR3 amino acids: CASSRTQTGGTEQFF. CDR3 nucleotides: TGCGCCAGCAGCAGAACTCAGACAGGGGGTACTGAGCAGTTCTTC.

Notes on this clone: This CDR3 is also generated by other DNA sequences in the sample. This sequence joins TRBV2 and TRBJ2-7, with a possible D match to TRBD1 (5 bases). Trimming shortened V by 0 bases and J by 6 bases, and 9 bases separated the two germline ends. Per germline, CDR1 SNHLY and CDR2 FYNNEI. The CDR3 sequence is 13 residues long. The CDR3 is CASSEAMDTEQYV. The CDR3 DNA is TGTGCCAGCAGTGAAGCCATGGACACCGAGCAGTACGTC.

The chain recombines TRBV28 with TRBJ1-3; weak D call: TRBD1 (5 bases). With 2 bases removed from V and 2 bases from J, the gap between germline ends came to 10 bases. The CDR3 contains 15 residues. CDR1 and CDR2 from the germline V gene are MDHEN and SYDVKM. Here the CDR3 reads CASSLGGRAGNTIYF. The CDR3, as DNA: TGTGCCAGCAGTTTAGGTGGCAGGGCTGGAAACACCATATATTTT. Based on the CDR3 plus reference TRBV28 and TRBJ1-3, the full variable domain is DVKVTQSSRYLVKRTGEKVFLECVQDMDHENMFWYRQDPGLGLRLIYFSYDVKMKEKGDIPEGYSVSREKKERFSLILESASTNQTSMYLCASSLGGRAGNTIYFGEGSWLTVV.